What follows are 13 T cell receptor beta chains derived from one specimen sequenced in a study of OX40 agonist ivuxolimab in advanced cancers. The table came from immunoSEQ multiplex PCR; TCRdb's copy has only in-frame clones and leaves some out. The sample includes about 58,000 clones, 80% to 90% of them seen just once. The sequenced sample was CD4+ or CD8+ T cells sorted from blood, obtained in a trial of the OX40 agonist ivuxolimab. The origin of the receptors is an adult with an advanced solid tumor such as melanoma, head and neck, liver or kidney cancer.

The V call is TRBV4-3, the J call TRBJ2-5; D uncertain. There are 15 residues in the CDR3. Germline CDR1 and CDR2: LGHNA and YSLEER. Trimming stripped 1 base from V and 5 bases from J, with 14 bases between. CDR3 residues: CASSQGRQYGETQYF. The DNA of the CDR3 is TGCGCCAGCAGCCAAGGACGTCAGTATGGGGAGACCCAGTACTTC.

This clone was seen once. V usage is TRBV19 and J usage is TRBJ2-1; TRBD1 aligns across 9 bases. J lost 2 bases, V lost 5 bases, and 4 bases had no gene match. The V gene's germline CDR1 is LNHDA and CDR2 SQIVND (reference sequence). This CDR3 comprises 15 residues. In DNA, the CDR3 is TGTGCCAGTAGTGCCCGACAGGGGGCCTACAATGAGCAGTTCTTC. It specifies CASSARQGAYNEQFF.

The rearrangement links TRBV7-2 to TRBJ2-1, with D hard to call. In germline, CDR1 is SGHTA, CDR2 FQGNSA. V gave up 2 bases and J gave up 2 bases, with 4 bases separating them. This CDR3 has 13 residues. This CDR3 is CASSLPAYNEQFF. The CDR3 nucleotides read TGTGCCAGCAGCTTACCCGCCTACAATGAGCAGTTCTTC.

CDR3 sequence (DNA): TGCGCCAGCAGCCCCGCCATAGCAAATGGCAATCAGCCCCAGCATTTT. It yields the protein CASSPAIANGNQPQHF. This chain joins TRBV4-3 and TRBJ1-5; unclear D gene. Trimming removed 4 bases from V and 2 bases from J, with 15 bases in between. The CDR3 has 16 amino acids. Germline-derived CDR1 and CDR2 are LGHNA and YSLEER.

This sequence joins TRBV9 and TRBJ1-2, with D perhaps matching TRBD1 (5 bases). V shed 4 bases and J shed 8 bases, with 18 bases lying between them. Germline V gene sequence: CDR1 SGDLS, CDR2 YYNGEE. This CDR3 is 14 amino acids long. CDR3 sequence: CASSLGPESPGYTF. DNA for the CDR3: TGTGCCAGCAGCTTGGGGCCCGAGAGCCCGGGCTACACCTTC.

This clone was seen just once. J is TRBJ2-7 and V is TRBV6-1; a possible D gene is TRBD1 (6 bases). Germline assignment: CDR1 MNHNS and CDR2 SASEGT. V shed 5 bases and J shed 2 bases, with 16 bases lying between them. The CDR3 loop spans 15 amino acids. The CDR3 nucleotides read TGTGCCAGCAGTCTTTCAACAGGGTTTCCCTACGAGCAGTACGTC. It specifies CASSLSTGFPYEQYV.

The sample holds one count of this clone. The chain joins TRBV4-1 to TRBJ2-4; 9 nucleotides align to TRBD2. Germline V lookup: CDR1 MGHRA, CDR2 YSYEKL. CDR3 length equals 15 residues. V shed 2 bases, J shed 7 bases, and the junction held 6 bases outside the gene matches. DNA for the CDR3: TGCGCCAGCAGCCAATCTGGCGGGAGGGGTAACATTCAGTACTTC. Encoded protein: CASSQSGGRGNIQYF.

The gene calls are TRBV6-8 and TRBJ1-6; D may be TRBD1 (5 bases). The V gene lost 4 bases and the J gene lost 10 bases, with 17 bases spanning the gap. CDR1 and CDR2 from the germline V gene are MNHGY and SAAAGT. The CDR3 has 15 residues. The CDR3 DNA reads TGTGCCAGCAGTTTTACGGACATGAAGAAATCACCCCTCCACTTT. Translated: CASSFTDMKKSPLHF.

Here the CDR3 reads CASSLTSGSYEQYV. The CDR3 coding sequence is TGCGCCAGCAGCTTGACTAGCGGGAGCTACGAGCAGTACGTC. The rearrangement links TRBV5-1 to TRBJ2-7, with 11 bases lining up with TRBD2. The CDR3 runs to 14 residues. Germline V gene data show CDR1 as SGHRS and CDR2 as YFSETQ. V lost 1 base, J lost 3 bases, and 0 bases stayed unmatched.

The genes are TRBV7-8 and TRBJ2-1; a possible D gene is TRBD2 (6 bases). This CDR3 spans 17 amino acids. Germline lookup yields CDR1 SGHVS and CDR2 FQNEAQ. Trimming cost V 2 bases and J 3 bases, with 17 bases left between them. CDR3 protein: CASSLRLADDNYNEQFF. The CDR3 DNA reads TGTGCCAGCAGCTTAAGGTTAGCGGACGATAACTACAATGAGCAGTTCTTC.

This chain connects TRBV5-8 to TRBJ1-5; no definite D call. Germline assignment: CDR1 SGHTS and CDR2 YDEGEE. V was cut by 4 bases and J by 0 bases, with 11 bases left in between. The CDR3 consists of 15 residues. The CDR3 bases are TGTGCCAGCAGCGCGACGTGGGTTAGCAATCAGCCCCAGCATTTT. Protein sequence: CASSATWVSNQPQHF. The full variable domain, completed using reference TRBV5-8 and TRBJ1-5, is EAGVTQSPTHLIKTRGQQATLRCSPISGHTSVYWYQQALGLGLQFLLWYDEGEERNRGNFPPRFSGRQFPNYSSELNVNALELEDSALYLCASSATWVSNQPQHFGDGTRLSIL.

DNA of the CDR3: TGTGCCAGCAGTGACCTCACCGGGGAGCTGTTTTTT. This gives the protein CASSDLTGELFF. The chain uses TRBV25-1 and TRBJ2-2; no clear D gene. The CDR3 is made up of 12 amino acids. Germline CDR1 and CDR2: MGHDK and SYGVNS. V was pared by 3 bases and J by 4 bases, with 3 bases between.

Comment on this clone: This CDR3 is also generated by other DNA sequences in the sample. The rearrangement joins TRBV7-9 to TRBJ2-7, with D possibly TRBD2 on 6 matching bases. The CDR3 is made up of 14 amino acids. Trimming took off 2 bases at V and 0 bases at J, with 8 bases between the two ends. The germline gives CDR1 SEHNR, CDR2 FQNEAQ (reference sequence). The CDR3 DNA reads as TGTGCCAGCAGCTTATCGACTAGCTCCTACGAGCAGTACGTC. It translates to CASSLSTSSYEQYV.